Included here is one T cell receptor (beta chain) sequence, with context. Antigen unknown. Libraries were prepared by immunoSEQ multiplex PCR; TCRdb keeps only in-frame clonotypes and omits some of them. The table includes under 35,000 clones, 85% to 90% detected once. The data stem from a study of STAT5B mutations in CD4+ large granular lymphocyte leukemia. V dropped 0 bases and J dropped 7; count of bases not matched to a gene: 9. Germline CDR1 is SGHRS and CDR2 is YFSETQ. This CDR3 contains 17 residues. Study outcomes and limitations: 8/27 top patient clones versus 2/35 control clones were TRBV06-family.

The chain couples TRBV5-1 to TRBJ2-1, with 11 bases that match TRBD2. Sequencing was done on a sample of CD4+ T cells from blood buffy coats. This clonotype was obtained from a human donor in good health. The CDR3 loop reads CASSLDPTSGSYNEQFF. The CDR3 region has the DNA TGCGCCAGCAGCTTGGACCCCACTAGCGGGAGTTATAATGAGCAGTTCTTC.